This entry lists 7 T cell receptor beta chains sequenced from one sample in a study of CD8+CD57+ T cells in acquired aplastic anemia. It was genomic DNA that served as the template for profiling TCR beta VDJ and CDR3. TCRdb processed the reads anew with MiXCR; each CDR3 protein has one entry. Among 150,000 to 200,000 distinct CDR3 sequences listed, 55% to 75% were seen once. The sample taken for sequencing was sorted CD4+, CD8+, or CD8+CD57+ T cells (not recorded which) from PBMCs. Receptor source: a human donor in good health.

Comments on this clonotype: A read error is possible here, since a much larger clone lies one base away. The V and J genes are TRBV7-9 and TRBJ2-7, with D hard to call. The germline V gene has CDR1 SEHNR and CDR2 FQNEAQ (reference sequence). V was shortened by 0 bases and J by 0 bases, with 6 bases between the two germline ends. The CDR3 spans 14 residues. The chain's CDR3 is CASSLAPNSYEQYF. The CDR3 DNA is TGTGCCAGCAGCTTAGCCCCAAACTCCTACGAGCAGTACTTC.

The gene calls are TRBV25-1 and TRBJ2-5; D is possibly TRBD1 (6 bases). The V gene's germline CDR1 is MGHDK and CDR2 SYGVNS. CDR3 size: 16 residues. Trimming pared 7 bases from V and 5 bases from J, leaving 23 bases between. CDR3 region: CASKSPPGVTDETQYF. The CDR3 nucleotides are TGTGCCAGCAAGTCTCCCCCAGGGGTTACCGACGAGACCCAGTACTTC.

In its sample, this clonotype was seen a few times. The chain has TRBV2 and TRBJ2-7; TRBD2 matches 9 bases. This CDR3 comprises 15 residues. The germline CDR1 and CDR2 sequences are SNHLY and FYNNEI. Trimming cost V 5 bases and J 2 bases; bases outside gene matches: 7. CDR3 amino acids: CASSLPGLAAYEQYF. The CDR3 DNA sequence: TGTGCCAGCAGTTTGCCGGGACTAGCAGCCTACGAGCAGTACTTC.

V usage is TRBV7-2 and J usage is TRBJ1-6; D is undetermined. Trimming left V 5 bases short and J 5 bases short, with 4 bases between. The germline V gene has CDR1 SGHTA and CDR2 FQGNSA. This CDR3 contains 12 residues. In nucleotides, the CDR3 is TGTGCCAGCAGCCCCAATAATTCACCCCTCCACTTT. Translating gives CASSPNNSPLHF. Full variable domain (rest looked up from reference TRBV7-2 and TRBJ1-6): GAGVSQSPSNKVTEKGKDVELRCDPISGHTALYWYRQSLGQGLEFLIYFQGNSAPDKSGLPSDRFSAERTGGSVSTLTIQRTQQEDSAVYLCASSPNNSPLHFGNGTRLTVT.

V and J are TRBV20-1 and TRBJ2-1, with TRBD1 matching 8 bases. The CDR3 is 13 residues long. Germline V gene data show CDR1 as DFQATT and CDR2 as SNEGSKA (reference sequence). CDR3 sequence (DNA): TGCAGGGGATTGGACAGGGCTTCCGATGAGCAGTTCTTC. Translated: CRGLDRASDEQFF.

The V gene is TRBV10-1, the J gene TRBJ2-6, with TRBD1 matching over 7 bases. J was trimmed by 1 base and V by 1 base; bases with no gene match: 13. Per the germline V gene, CDR1 is WNHNN and CDR2 is SYGVQD (reference sequence). The CDR3 runs 20 residues. The CDR3 sequence is CASSEYRGGKVCSGANVLTF. CDR3 DNA: TGCGCCAGCAGTGAGTATCGAGGGGGCAAAGTTTGTTCTGGGGCCAACGTCCTGACTTTC.

The chain couples TRBV7-9 to TRBJ1-6; tentative D call: TRBD1 (5 bases). There are 15 residues in the CDR3. Germline loops: CDR1 SEHNR, CDR2 FQNEAQ (reference sequence). The V end was cut by 5 bases, the J end by 8 bases, with 16 bases between. CDR3 DNA: TGTGCCAGCAGCCCCCTCGAGGGGTCTTATTCACCCCTCCACTTT. The encoded protein is CASSPLEGSYSPLHF.